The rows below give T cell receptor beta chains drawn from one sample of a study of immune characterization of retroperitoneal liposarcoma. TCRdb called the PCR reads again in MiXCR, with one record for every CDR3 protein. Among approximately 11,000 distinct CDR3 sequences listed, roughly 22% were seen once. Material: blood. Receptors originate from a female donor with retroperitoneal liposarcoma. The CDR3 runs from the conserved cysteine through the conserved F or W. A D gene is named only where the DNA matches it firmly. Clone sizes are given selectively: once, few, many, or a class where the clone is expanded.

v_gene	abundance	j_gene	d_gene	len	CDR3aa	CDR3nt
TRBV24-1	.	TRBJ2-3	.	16	CATSDSWHSSTDTQYF	TGTGCCACCAGTGATTCCTGGCACAGTAGCACAGATACGCAGTATTTT
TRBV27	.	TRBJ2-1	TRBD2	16	CASRTLAGGRNNEQFF	TGTGCCAGCAGAACCCTAGCGGGAGGGCGCAACAATGAGCAGTTCTTC
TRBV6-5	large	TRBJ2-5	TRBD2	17	CASSYSVSGRAFETQYF	TGTGCCAGCAGTTACTCGGTTAGCGGGAGGGCCTTTGAGACCCAGTACTTC
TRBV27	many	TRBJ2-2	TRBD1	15	CASSWQGVDTGELFF	TGTGCCAGCAGTTGGCAGGGGGTGGACACCGGGGAGCTGTTTTTT
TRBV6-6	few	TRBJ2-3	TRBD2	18	CASSRSGLAGGPADTQYF	TGTGCCAGCAGCCGATCCGGACTAGCGGGAGGACCGGCAGATACGCAGTATTTT
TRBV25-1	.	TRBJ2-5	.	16	CASSENSVRGRETQYF	TGTGCCAGCAGTGAAAATTCCGTCAGGGGCCGAGAGACCCAGTACTTC
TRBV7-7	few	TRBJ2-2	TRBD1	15	CASSPGQGDTGELFF	TGTGCCAGCAGCCCGGGACAGGGGGACACCGGGGAGCTGTTTTTT
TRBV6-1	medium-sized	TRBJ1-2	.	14	CASRNEGPNYGYTF	TGTGCCAGCAGAAATGAGGGTCCTAACTATGGCTACACCTTC
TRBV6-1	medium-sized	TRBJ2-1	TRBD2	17	CASSRGVSGRARNEQFF	TGTGCCAGTTCTCGGGGCGTTAGCGGGAGGGCCAGGAATGAGCAGTTCTTC
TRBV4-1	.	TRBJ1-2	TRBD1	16	CASSQYGDRANYGYTF	TGCGCCAGCAGCCAGTACGGGGACAGAGCTAACTATGGCTACACCTTC
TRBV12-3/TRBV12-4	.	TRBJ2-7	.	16	CASSSGTRGKAGEQYF	TGTGCCAGCAGTTCAGGTACACGGGGTAAAGCGGGCGAGCAGTACTTC
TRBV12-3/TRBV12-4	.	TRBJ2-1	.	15	CASSLGVSHDNEQFF	TGTGCCAGCAGTCTAGGGGTCAGCCACGACAATGAGCAGTTCTTC
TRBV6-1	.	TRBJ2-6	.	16	CASRSPRGPGANVLTF	TGTGCCAGCAGATCACCTAGGGGACCTGGGGCCAACGTCCTGACTTTC
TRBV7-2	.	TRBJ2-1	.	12	CASSLSLHEQFF	TGTGCCAGCAGCTTATCACTCCACGAGCAGTTCTTC
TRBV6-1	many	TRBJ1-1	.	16	CASSANPFPGVTEAFF	TGTGCCAGCAGTGCTAACCCATTCCCGGGGGTTACTGAAGCTTTCTTT
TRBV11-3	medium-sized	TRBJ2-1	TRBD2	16	CASSLGWEGPYNEQFF	TGTGCCAGCAGCTTAGGATGGGAGGGCCCCTACAATGAGCAGTTCTTC
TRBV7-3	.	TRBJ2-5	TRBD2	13	CASSPGLGGTQYF	TGTGCCAGCAGCCCGGGACTAGGGGGAACCCAGTACTTC
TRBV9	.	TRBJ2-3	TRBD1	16	CASSSRTGLGTDTQYF	TGTGCCAGCAGCTCCAGGACAGGGTTAGGCACAGATACGCAGTATTTT
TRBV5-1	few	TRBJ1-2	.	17	CASSLYGTGIMDYGYTF	TGCGCCAGCAGCTTGTATGGGACGGGGATCATGGACTATGGCTACACCTTC
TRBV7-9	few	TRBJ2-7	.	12	CASSHTGSEQYF	TGTGCCAGCAGCCACACAGGCTCCGAGCAGTACTTC
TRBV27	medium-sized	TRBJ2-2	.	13	CASSLQPEGELFF	TGTGCCAGCAGTCTCCAACCGGAAGGGGAGCTGTTTTTT
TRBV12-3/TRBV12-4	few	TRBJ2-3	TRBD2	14	CASKASGSADTQYF	TGTGCCAGCAAGGCTAGCGGGAGCGCAGATACGCAGTATTTT
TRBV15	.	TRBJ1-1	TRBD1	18	CATSRDPPYDRDESEAFF	TGTGCCACCAGCAGAGACCCGCCGTACGACAGGGATGAGAGTGAAGCTTTCTTT
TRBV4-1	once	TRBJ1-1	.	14	CASRSRAGNTEAFF	TGTGCCAGCAGGTCCAGGGCCGGGAACACTGAAGCTTTCTTT
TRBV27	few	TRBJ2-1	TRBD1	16	CATQQDSGTGIETQFF	TGTGCCACCCAACAAGACTCCGGGACAGGGATAGAGACCCAGTTCTTC
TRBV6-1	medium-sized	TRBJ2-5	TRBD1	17	CASSYSPGTGVRETQYF	TGTGCCAGCAGTTATTCCCCCGGGACAGGGGTGAGAGAGACCCAGTACTTC
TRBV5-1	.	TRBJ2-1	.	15	CASSFATGSYNEQFF	TGCGCCAGCAGCTTCGCGACAGGTTCTTACAATGAGCAGTTCTTC
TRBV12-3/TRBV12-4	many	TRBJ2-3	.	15	CASSLGSGLLVAQYF	TGTGCCAGCAGTTTGGGTAGCGGTCTCTTAGTAGCGCAGTATTTT
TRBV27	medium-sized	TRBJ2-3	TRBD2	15	CASSTLAGRTDTQYF	TGTGCCAGCAGTACCCTAGCGGGAAGGACAGATACGCAGTATTTT
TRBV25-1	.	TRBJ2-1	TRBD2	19	CASSEPKRELAGKLNEQFF	TGTGCCAGCAGTGAACCCAAGAGGGAGCTAGCGGGAAAACTCAATGAGCAGTTCTTC
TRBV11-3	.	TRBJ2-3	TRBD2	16	CASSTPLAGETDTQYF	TGTGCCAGCAGCACTCCACTAGCGGGAGAAACAGATACGCAGTATTTT
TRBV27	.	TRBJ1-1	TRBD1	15	CASSFREGAQTEAFF	TGTGCCAGCAGTTTTAGGGAGGGGGCGCAAACTGAAGCTTTCTTT
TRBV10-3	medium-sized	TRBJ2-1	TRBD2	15	CAISEVGGSSYEQFF	TGTGCCATCAGTGAGGTTGGCGGGAGTTCATATGAGCAGTTCTTC
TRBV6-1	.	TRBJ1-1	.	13	CASSDSRDAEAFF	TGTGCCAGCAGTGATAGCAGGGACGCTGAAGCTTTCTTT
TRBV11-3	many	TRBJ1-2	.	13	CASSYRENYGYTF	TGTGCCAGCAGCTACAGGGAGAACTATGGCTACACCTTC
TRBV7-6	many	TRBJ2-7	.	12	CASSPDYYEQYF	TGTGCCAGCAGCCCGGACTACTACGAGCAGTACTTC
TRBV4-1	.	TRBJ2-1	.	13	CASSQDRENEQFF	TGCGCCAGCAGCCAAGATAGAGAAAATGAGCAGTTCTTC
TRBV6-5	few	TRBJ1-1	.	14	CASSYGPENTEAFF	TGTGCCAGCAGTTACGGTCCAGAGAACACTGAAGCTTTCTTT
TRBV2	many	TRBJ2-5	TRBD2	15	CASSDGLAGQETQYF	TGTGCCAGCAGCGATGGACTAGCGGGACAAGAGACCCAGTACTTC
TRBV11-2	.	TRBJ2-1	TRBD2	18	CASSFPGFGREGQNEQFF	TGTGCCAGCAGCTTTCCAGGTTTCGGGAGGGAAGGTCAGAATGAGCAGTTCTTC
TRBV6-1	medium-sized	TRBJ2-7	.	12	CASRHGSYEQYF	TGTGCCAGCCGCCATGGTTCCTACGAGCAGTACTTC
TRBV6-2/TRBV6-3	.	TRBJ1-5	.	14	CASSRGLFNQPQHF	TGTGCCAGCAGCCGGGGACTGTTCAATCAGCCCCAGCATTTT
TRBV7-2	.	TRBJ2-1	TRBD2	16	CASSSLGEGRSHEQFF	TGTGCCAGCAGCTCCCTAGGGGAGGGCCGATCCCACGAGCAGTTCTTC
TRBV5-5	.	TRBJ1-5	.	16	CASSLGSSGFNQPQHF	TGTGCCAGCAGCTTGGGAAGTTCGGGCTTCAATCAGCCCCAGCATTTT
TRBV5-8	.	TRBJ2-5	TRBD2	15	CASSFLAGGGETQYF	TGTGCCAGCAGCTTTCTCGCGGGAGGAGGAGAGACCCAGTACTTC
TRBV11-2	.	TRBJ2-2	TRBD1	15	CASRTPTGATWELFF	TGTGCCAGCAGGACTCCTACAGGGGCCACCTGGGAGCTGTTTTTT